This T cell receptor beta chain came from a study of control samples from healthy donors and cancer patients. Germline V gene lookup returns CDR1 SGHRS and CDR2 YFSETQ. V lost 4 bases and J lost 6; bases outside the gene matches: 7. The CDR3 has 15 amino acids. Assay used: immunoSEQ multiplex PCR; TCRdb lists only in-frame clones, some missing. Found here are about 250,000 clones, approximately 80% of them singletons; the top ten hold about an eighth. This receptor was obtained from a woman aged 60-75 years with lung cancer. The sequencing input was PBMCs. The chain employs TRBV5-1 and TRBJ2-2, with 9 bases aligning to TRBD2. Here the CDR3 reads CASSISGGGAGELFF. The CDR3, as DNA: TGCGCCAGCAGCATTAGCGGGGGAGGAGCCGGGGAGCTGTTTTTT.